This is a list of T cell receptor beta chains from one sample in a study of CD8+ T cells in alopecia areata. Measured with immunoSEQ multiplex PCR; TCRdb has only the in-frame clones, and not every one. The data contain about 210,000 clones, 64% of them singletons. The input for sequencing was CD4+ T cells sorted from blood, taken at week 4, from a patient treated with tofacitinib. These receptors came from a human donor with alopecia areata. Each CDR3 is given with its conserved first and last residue. A D gene is named only where the DNA matches it firmly. Clone size is stated in some rows and not others, as once, few, many or a class when expanded.

size | D | length | J | V | DNA | CDR3
few | TRBD1 | 12 | TRBJ2-3 | TRBV6-5 | TGTGCCAGCAGCTCTGACGGGACAGCCCGATATTTT | CASSSDGTARYF
few | - | 11 | TRBJ1-2 | TRBV20-1 | TGCAGTGCTAGAGATTGGTATGGCTACACCTTC | CSARDWYGYTF
- | - | 14 | TRBJ1-2 | TRBV15 | TGTGCCACCAGCAGAGACGGAGGGCCGGGTGGCTACACCTTC | CATSRDGGPGGYTF
- | - | 14 | TRBJ1-2 | TRBV5-8 | TGTGCCAGCAGCCTTACAGGGACTGACTATGGCTACACCTTC | CASSLTGTDYGYTF
- | - | 15 | TRBJ2-6 | TRBV6-5 | TGTGCCAGCAGGACAAGTGGTATTGGGGCCAACGTCCTGACTTTC | CASRTSGIGANVLTF
- | TRBD1 | 15 | TRBJ2-7 | TRBV29-1 | TGCAGCGCTCTAGAGTGGACAGGGGGCAAATACGAGCAGTACTTC | CSALEWTGGKYEQYF
- | - | 15 | TRBJ2-2 | TRBV5-1 | TGCGCCAGCAGCCTCTACGCGGGAAACACCGGGGAGCTGTTTTTT | CASSLYAGNTGELFF
- | - | 13 | TRBJ2-6 | TRBV19 | TGTGCCAGTAGTATCGCTGGGGCCAACGTCCTGACTTTC | CASSIAGANVLTF
- | TRBD1 | 13 | TRBJ1-2 | TRBV6-5 | TGTGCCAGCAGATACAGGGGGCGGAATGGCTACACCTTC | CASRYRGRNGYTF
- | - | 14 | TRBJ2-3 | TRBV4-1 | TGCGCCAGCAGCCAGACTACTATGACAGATACGCAGTATTTT | CASSQTTMTDTQYF
once | TRBD1 | 12 | TRBJ2-7 | TRBV5-1 | TGCGCCAGCAGCACGGGACAGGGGAATAAGTACTTC | CASSTGQGNKYF
- | - | 15 | TRBJ1-1 | TRBV25-1 | TGTGCCAGCAGTGAGGGGATGTGGGGAGAGACTGAAGCTTTCTTT | CASSEGMWGETEAFF
once | - | 12 | TRBJ1-1 | TRBV11-3 | TGTGCCAGCAGCCTAGTCGAGGGGGAAGCTTTCTTT | CASSLVEGEAFF
- | TRBD2 | 15 | TRBJ2-5 | TRBV29-1 | TGCAGCGTTATACTAGCGGGGGGGCCAGCAGAGACCCAGTACTTC | CSVILAGGPAETQYF
- | - | 13 | TRBJ2-1 | TRBV30 | TGTGCCTGGGTCCCACAGAATCAGGGTGAGCAGTTCTTC | CAWVPQNQGEQFF
- | TRBD2 | 16 | TRBJ2-3 | TRBV4-3 | TGCGCCAGCAGCCAAGAACTAGCGGGGGTGATGGATACGCAGTATTTT | CASSQELAGVMDTQYF
- | TRBD2 | 17 | TRBJ2-7 | TRBV7-9 | TGTGCCAGCAGCCACATCCTACTAGCGGGGGACTCCTACGAGCAGTACTTC | CASSHILLAGDSYEQYF
few | - | 17 | TRBJ2-3 | TRBV15 | TGTGCCACCAGCAGCCTCTGGGAGATACCCTTCACAGATACGCAGTATTTT | CATSSLWEIPFTDTQYF
- | - | 14 | TRBJ2-3 | TRBV15 | - | CATSIRAGPDTQYF
- | - | 11 | TRBJ2-5 | TRBV20-1 | TGCAGTGCTAGAGACCAAGAGACCCAGTACTTC | CSARDQETQYF
- | - | 13 | TRBJ1-5 | TRBV6-6 | TGTGCCAGCAGTGCAGAGATGTATCAGCCCCAGCATTTT | CASSAEMYQPQHF
- | - | 13 | TRBJ1-1 | TRBV30 | TGTGCCTGGAGTGTGCAGGATGACACTGAAGCTTTCTTT | CAWSVQDDTEAFF
- | - | 13 | TRBJ2-3 | TRBV15 | TGTGCCACCAGCAGAGATCAGCAAGATACGCAGTATTTT | CATSRDQQDTQYF
- | TRBD1 | 14 | TRBJ2-7 | TRBV7-9 | TGTGCCAGCAGCTGGACAGGGGGCGGAGACGAGCAGTACTTC | CASSWTGGGDEQYF
- | - | 16 | TRBJ2-5 | TRBV9 | TGTGCCAGCAGCGCCGCCTGGACTTCCAGGGGAGAGACCCAGTACTTC | CASSAAWTSRGETQYF
- | - | 13 | TRBJ2-7 | TRBV10-1 | TGCGCCAGCAGTGAGTCCGGAAGGGACGAGCAGTACTTC | CASSESGRDEQYF
- | TRBD1 | 15 | TRBJ2-3 | TRBV9 | TGTGCCAGCAACAACAGGGGGGAACACACAGATACGCAGTATTTT | CASNNRGEHTDTQYF
- | TRBD1 | 15 | TRBJ1-6 | TRBV30 | TGTGCCTGGAGTTTGGGCGGACAGGGGAACTCACCCCTCCACTTT | CAWSLGGQGNSPLHF
few | - | 14 | TRBJ1-4 | TRBV7-2 | TGTGCCAGCAGCTTATCAGGGTCAAATGAAAAACTGTTTTTT | CASSLSGSNEKLFF
- | - | 16 | TRBJ1-1 | TRBV4-3 | TGCGCCAGCAGCCAAGAATTGAAGTCAACCTACACTGAAGCTTTCTTT | CASSQELKSTYTEAFF
- | TRBD1 | 15 | TRBJ2-5 | TRBV5-1 | TGCGCCAGCAGCCCCCGGGACAGGGGGCAAGAGACCCAGTACTTC | CASSPRDRGQETQYF
once | - | 14 | TRBJ2-7 | TRBV7-2 | TGTGCCAGCAGCTTAGGCCCGAGCTCCTACGAGCAGTACTTC | CASSLGPSSYEQYF
- | - | 15 | TRBJ2-3 | TRBV9 | TGTGCCAGCAGCGTAGGTCCCACTAGCACAGATACGCAGTATTTT | CASSVGPTSTDTQYF
few | TRBD1 | 12 | TRBJ2-7 | TRBV25-1 | TGTGCCAGCAGTGAAGACAGGGTTTCATGGTACTTC | CASSEDRVSWYF
once | TRBD1 | 12 | TRBJ1-2 | TRBV19 | TGTGCCAGTAGTCGACAGGGCTATGGCTACACCTTC | CASSRQGYGYTF
- | - | 13 | TRBJ2-3 | TRBV7-9 | TGTGCCAGCCACGAGCTAATCACAGATACGCAGTATTTT | CASHELITDTQYF
- | TRBD1 | 14 | TRBJ1-4 | TRBV7-9 | TGTGCCAGCCAGGGGGGCCTCGACCGAGAAAAACTGTTTTTT | CASQGGLDREKLFF
few | TRBD1 | 12 | TRBJ1-1 | TRBV29-1 | TGCAGCGTTTATCAGGGGGGGGTGGAAGCTTTCTTT | CSVYQGGVEAFF
- | - | 16 | TRBJ2-6 | TRBV7-9 | TGTGCCAGCAGCTTAATGAGGAACTCTGGGGCCAACGTCCTGACTTTC | CASSLMRNSGANVLTF
- | - | 14 | TRBJ1-2 | TRBV30 | TGTGCCTGGAGTTTACAAACTCTTCGCTATGGCTACACCTTC | CAWSLQTLRYGYTF
- | TRBD2 | 15 | TRBJ2-7 | TRBV7-2 | TGTGCCAGCAGCTCGACCGAGCGGGGTACCTACGAGCAGTACTTC | CASSSTERGTYEQYF
- | - | 18 | TRBJ2-7 | TRBV7-9 | TGTGCCAGCAGCTCCCCCCATCATCCACCCCTGATAAACTACGAGCAGTACTTC | CASSSPHHPPLINYEQYF
- | - | 11 | TRBJ2-7 | TRBV5-6 | TGTGCCAGCAGCCTCAATCGGGAGCAGTACTTC | CASSLNREQYF
once | - | 15 | TRBJ2-7 | TRBV5-1 | TGCGCCAGCAGCCCAGGTGGGCATTCTACCTACGAGCAGTACTTC | CASSPGGHSTYEQYF
- | - | 15 | TRBJ2-1 | TRBV5-1 | TGCGCCAGCAGCCTCCAGGACCCCCCCCTTGGTGAGCAGTTCTTC | CASSLQDPPLGEQFF
- | - | 10 | TRBJ2-5 | TRBV30 | TGTGCCTGGAGTGTAGTTACCCAGTACTTC | CAWSVVTQYF
- | TRBD1 | 11 | TRBJ2-7 | TRBV20-1 | TGCAGTGCCCCCGGACAGGACAAGCAGTACTTC | CSAPGQDKQYF
few | - | 19 | TRBJ2-4 | TRBV4-3 | TGCGCCAGCAGCCCTGGATGGCAGGGGATTTCCTACGACGGGGACATTCAGTACTTC | CASSPGWQGISYDGDIQYF
- | - | 16 | TRBJ1-2 | TRBV5-4 | TGTGCCAGCAGCTCCCCTGGCATGTTCAGGGACCCTGGCTACACCTTC | CASSSPGMFRDPGYTF
- | - | 13 | TRBJ1-2 | TRBV5-1 | TGCGCCAGCCATCAGGAGCCTGGGGAAGGCTACACCTTC | CASHQEPGEGYTF
- | TRBD2 | 16 | TRBJ2-3 | TRBV2 | TGTGCCAGCAGCAAGGCGGCGACTAGCCTCCCAGATACGCAGTATTTT | CASSKAATSLPDTQYF
few | TRBD2 | 15 | TRBJ2-7 | TRBV30 | TGTGCCTGGAAACAAGCGGGGGTGAGCTCCTACGAGCAGTACTTC | CAWKQAGVSSYEQYF
once | - | 13 | TRBJ1-5 | TRBV30 | TGTGCCTGGAATAGGGTTAGCAATCAGCCCCAGCATTTT | CAWNRVSNQPQHF
- | - | 11 | TRBJ2-2 | TRBV11-3 | TGTGCCAGCAGCTTAACCGGGGAGCTGTTTTTT | CASSLTGELFF
- | - | 13 | TRBJ1-5 | TRBV6-6 | TGTGCCAGCAGGATGACAGATAATCAGCCCCAGCATTTT | CASRMTDNQPQHF
once | - | 13 | TRBJ2-7 | TRBV2 | TGTGCCAGCAGTGATGGTGTTTCCTACGAGCAGTACTTC | CASSDGVSYEQYF
- | TRBD1 | 15 | TRBJ2-3 | TRBV5-6 | TGTGCCAGCAGCTTTGCAGGGGGAGTTTCAGATACGCAGTATTTT | CASSFAGGVSDTQYF
once | - | 18 | TRBJ2-3 | TRBV5-6 | TGTGCCAGCAGCTTGCAATATTCGGGGGGCCGTGGCACAGATACGCAGTATTTT | CASSLQYSGGRGTDTQYF
few | - | 13 | TRBJ1-1 | TRBV29-1 | TGCAGCGCCTCCCAAGGGATGAACACTGAAGCTTTCTTT | CSASQGMNTEAFF
- | - | 15 | TRBJ2-6 | TRBV5-4 | TGTGCCAGCAGCTCTAGTAGCTCTGGGGCCAACGTCCTGACTTTC | CASSSSSSGANVLTF